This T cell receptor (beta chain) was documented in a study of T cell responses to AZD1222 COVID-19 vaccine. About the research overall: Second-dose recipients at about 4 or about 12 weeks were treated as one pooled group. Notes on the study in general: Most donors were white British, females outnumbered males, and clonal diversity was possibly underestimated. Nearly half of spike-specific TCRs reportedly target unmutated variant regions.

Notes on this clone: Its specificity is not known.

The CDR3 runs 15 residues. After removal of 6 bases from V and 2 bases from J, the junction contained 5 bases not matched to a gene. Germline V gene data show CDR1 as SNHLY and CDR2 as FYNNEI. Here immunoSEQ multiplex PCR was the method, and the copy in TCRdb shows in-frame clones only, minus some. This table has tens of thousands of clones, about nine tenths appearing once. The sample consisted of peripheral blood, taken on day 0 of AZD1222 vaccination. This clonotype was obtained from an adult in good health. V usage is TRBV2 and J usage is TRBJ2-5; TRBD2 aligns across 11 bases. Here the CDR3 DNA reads TGTGCCAGCAGGTATAGCGGGAGGGGTCAAGAGACCCAGTACTTC. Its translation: CASRYSGRGQETQYF.